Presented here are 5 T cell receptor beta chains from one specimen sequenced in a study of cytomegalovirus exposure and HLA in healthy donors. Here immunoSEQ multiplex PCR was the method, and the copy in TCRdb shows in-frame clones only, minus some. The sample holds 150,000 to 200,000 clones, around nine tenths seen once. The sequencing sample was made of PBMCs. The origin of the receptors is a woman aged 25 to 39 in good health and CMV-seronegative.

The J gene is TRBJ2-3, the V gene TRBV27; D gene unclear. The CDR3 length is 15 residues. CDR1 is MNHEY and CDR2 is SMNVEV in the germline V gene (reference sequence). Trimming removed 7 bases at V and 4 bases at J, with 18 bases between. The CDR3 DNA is TGTGCCAGCACCCCTTCGGGTAGCCTCTCAGATACGCAGTATTTT. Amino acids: CASTPSGSLSDTQYF.

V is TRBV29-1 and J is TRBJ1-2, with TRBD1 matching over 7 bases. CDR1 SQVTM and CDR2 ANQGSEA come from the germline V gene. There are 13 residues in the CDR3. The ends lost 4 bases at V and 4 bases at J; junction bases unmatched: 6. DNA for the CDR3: TGCAGCGTTGGGGACAGTTTAGGCTATGGCTACACCTTC. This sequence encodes CSVGDSLGYGYTF. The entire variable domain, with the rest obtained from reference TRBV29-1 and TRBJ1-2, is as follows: SAVISQKPSRDICQRGTSLTIQCQVDSQVTMMFWYRQQPGQSLTLIATANQGSEATYESGFVIDKFPISRPNLTFSTLTVSNMSPEDSSIYLCSVGDSLGYGYTFGSGTRLTVV.

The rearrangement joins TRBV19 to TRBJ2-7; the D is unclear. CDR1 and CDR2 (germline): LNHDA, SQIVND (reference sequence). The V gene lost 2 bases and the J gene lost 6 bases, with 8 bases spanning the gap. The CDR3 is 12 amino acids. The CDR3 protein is CASSISGSEQYF. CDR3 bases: TGTGCCAGTAGTATATCAGGTTCCGAGCAGTACTTC.

CDR3 in amino acids: CASSPAGGQETQYF. In DNA form, the CDR3 reads TGTGCCAGCTCACCAGCGGGGGGGCAAGAGACCCAGTACTTC. This chain uses TRBV18 with TRBJ2-5, with 9 bases fitting TRBD2. Germline loops: CDR1 KGHSH, CDR2 LQKENI. The CDR3 runs 14 residues. The junction had 0 bases not matched to a gene; V was cut back by 2 bases and J by 2 bases.

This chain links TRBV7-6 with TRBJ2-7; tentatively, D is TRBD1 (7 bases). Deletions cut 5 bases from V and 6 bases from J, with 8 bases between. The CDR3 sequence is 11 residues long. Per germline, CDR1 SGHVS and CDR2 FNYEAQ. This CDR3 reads CASSQGGEQYF. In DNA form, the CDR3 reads TGTGCCAGCAGCCAGGGGGGCGAGCAGTACTTC.